This T cell receptor beta chain was documented in a study of blood T cell repertoires in COVID-19. Libraries were prepared by immunoSEQ multiplex PCR; TCRdb keeps only in-frame clonotypes and omits some of them. The table shows over 130,000 clones, with roughly 85% occurring only once. Trimming cost V 7 bases and J 2 bases; bases outside gene matches: 8. Germline assignment: CDR1 SNHLY and CDR2 FYNNEI. This CDR3 contains 15 residues. The clonotype originates from a man in his fifties or sixties with acute or convalescent COVID-19. The chain carries TRBV2 and TRBJ2-5; TRBD2 matches at 9 bases. The material sequenced was peripheral blood. The CDR3 DNA reads as TGTGCCAGCATGGGTAGCGGGGGCCAACAAGAGACCCAGTACTTC. Translating it yields CASMGSGGQQETQYF.